The TCR beta chain described here comes from a study of T cell responses to AZD1222 COVID-19 vaccine. The data were produced by immunoSEQ multiplex PCR, yet TCRdb's version contains in-frame clones alone and is incomplete. The sample lists 130,000 or so clones, around 94% occurring once. The germline V gene encodes CDR1 LGHDT and CDR2 YNNKEL (reference sequence). The CDR3 sequence is 16 residues long. The V and J ends lost 4 bases and 7 bases, in that order; junction bases with no gene match: 13. The chain has TRBV3-1 (or the pseudogene TRBV3-2) and TRBJ2-1; 7 positions agree with TRBD2. The clonotype comes from an adult in good health. This sample comprised peripheral blood, obtained on day 0 of AZD1222 vaccination. CDR3 residues: CASSPPGGRALNEQFF. The CDR3 DNA is TGTGCCAGCAGCCCCCCCGGAGGGAGGGCCTTGAATGAGCAGTTCTTC.